This T cell receptor beta chain comes out of a study of OX40 agonist ivuxolimab in advanced cancers. Regarding the study as a whole: On average, CD8+ T cells had more expanded clones than CD4+.

With autoimmune disease history or systemic immunosuppression, patients were excluded. Trimming shortened V by 1 base and J by 0 bases, and 13 bases separated the two germline ends. CDR1 is SGHDN, CDR2 FVKESK, per germline. This CDR3 is built from 17 residues. This clone appeared once. Antigen unknown. Some clones are missing from TCRdb's copy, which holds only in-frame ones; the method was immunoSEQ multiplex PCR. Found here are about 100,000 clones, less than 95% of them singletons; the top ten hold around 0.7%. The sample was CD4+ or CD8+ T cells sorted from blood, taken in a trial of the OX40 agonist ivuxolimab. V gene TRBV14 combines with J gene TRBJ2-1; TRBD2 is a possible D gene (5 bases). The origin of this receptor is an adult with an advanced solid tumor such as melanoma, head and neck, liver or kidney cancer. CDR3 amino acids: CASSQASASLSYNEQFF. The CDR3 DNA reads as TGTGCCAGCAGCCAAGCATCGGCTAGCCTCTCCTACAATGAGCAGTTCTTC.